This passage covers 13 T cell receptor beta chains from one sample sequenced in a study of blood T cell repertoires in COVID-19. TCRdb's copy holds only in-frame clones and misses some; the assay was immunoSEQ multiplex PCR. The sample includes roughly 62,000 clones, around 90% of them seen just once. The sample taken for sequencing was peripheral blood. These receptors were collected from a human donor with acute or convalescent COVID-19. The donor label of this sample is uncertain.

The CDR3 DNA is TGCGCCAGCAGCTTGGTGACAGGTTGGGGCACTGAAGCTTTCTTT. As protein: CASSLVTGWGTEAFF. The rearrangement joins TRBV5-1 to TRBJ1-1; a possible D gene is TRBD1 (6 bases). CDR3 length equals 15 residues. Germline assignment: CDR1 SGHRS and CDR2 YFSETQ. V dropped 0 bases and J dropped 4 bases, with 13 bases sitting between them.

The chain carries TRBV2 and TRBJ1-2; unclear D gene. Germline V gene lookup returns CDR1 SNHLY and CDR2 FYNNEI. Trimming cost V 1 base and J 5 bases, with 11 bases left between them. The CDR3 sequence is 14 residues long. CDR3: CASSEEGGRYGYTF. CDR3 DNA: TGTGCCAGCAGTGAAGAAGGCGGGAGATATGGCTACACCTTC.

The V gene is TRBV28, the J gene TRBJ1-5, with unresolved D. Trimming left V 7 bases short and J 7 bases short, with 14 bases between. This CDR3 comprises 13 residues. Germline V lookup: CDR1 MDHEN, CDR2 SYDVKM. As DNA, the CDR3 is TGTGCCAGCACCTTTACTCCCAAACAGCCCCAGCATTTT. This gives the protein CASTFTPKQPQHF.

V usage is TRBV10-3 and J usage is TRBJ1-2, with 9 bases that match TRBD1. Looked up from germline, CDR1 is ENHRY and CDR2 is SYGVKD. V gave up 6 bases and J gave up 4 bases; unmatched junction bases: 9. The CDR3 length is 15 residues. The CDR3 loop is CAIRPGQGPFYGYTF. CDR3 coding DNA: TGTGCCATCAGGCCGGGACAGGGCCCCTTCTATGGCTACACCTTC.

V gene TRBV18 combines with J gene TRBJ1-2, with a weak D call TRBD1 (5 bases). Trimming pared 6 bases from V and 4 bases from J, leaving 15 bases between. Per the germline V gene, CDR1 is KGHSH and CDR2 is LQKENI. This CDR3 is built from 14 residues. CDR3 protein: CASSGQGGIYGYTF. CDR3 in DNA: TGTGCCAGCTCCGGTCAGGGAGGCATCTATGGCTACACCTTC.

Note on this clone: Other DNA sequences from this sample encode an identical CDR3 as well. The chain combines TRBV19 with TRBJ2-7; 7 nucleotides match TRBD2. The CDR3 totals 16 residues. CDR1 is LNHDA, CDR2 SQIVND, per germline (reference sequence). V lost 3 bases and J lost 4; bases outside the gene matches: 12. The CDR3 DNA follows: TGTGCCAGTAGTATGGGGTGGACTAGGAGCCCTTACGAGCAGTACTTC. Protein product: CASSMGWTRSPYEQYF.

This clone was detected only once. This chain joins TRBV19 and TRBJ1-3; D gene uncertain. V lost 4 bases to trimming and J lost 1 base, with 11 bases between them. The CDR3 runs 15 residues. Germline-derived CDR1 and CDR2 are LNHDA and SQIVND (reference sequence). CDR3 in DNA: TGTGCCAGTAGTACTGAGACTAATTCTGGAAACACCATATATTTT. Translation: CASSTETNSGNTIYF.

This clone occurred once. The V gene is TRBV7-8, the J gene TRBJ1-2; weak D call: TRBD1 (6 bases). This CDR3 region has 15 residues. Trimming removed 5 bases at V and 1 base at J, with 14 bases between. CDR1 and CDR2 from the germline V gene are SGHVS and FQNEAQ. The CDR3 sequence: CASSPGGNHNYGYTF. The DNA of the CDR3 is TGTGCCAGCAGCCCGGGGGGCAACCATAACTATGGCTACACCTTC.

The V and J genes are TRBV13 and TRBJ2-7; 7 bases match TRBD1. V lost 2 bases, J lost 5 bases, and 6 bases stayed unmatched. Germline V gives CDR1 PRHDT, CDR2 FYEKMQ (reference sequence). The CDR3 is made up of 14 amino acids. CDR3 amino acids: CASSLCRGFNEQYV. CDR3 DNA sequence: TGTGCCAGCAGCTTATGCAGGGGGTTCAACGAGCAGTACGTC.

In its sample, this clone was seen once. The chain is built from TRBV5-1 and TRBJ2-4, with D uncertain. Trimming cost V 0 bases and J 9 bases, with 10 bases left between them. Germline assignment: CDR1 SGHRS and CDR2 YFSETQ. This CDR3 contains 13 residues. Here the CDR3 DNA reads TGCGCCAGCAGCTTGGTCGAGAAGTCCATTCAGTACTTC. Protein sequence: CASSLVEKSIQYF.

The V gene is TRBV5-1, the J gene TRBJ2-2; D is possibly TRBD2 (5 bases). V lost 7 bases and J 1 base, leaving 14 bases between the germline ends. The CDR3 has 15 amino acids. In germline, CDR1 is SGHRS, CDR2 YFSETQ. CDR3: CASRLGNLNTGELFF. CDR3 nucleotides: TGCGCCAGCCGCCTCGGGAACCTGAACACCGGGGAGCTGTTTTTT.

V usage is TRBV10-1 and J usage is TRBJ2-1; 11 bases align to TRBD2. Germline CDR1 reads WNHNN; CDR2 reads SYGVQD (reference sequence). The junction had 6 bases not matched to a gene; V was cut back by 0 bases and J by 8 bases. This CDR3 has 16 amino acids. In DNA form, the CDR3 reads TGCGCCAGCAGTGAGTCAACCGGGACTAGCGGCGATGAGCAGTTCTTC. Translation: CASSESTGTSGDEQFF.

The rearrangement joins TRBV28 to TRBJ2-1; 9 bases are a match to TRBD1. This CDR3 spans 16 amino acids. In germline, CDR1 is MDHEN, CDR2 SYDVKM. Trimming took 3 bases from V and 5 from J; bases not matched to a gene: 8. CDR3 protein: CASSFPRQGGHNEQFF. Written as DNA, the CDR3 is TGTGCCAGCAGTTTTCCCCGACAGGGGGGCCACAATGAGCAGTTCTTC.